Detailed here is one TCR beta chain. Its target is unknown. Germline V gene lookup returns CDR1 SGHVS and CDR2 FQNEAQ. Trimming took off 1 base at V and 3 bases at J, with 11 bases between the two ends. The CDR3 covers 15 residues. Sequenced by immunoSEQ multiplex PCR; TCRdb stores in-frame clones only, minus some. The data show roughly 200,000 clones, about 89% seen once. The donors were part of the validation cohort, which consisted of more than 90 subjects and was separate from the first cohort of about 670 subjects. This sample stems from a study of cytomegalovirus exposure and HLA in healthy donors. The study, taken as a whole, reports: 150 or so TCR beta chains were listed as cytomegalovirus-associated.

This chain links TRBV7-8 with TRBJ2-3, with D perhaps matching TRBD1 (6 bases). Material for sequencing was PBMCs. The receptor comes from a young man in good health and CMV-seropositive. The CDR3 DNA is TGTGCCAGCAGCTTAGTGGGGGCCGGGACAGATACGCAGTATTTT. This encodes CASSLVGAGTDTQYF.